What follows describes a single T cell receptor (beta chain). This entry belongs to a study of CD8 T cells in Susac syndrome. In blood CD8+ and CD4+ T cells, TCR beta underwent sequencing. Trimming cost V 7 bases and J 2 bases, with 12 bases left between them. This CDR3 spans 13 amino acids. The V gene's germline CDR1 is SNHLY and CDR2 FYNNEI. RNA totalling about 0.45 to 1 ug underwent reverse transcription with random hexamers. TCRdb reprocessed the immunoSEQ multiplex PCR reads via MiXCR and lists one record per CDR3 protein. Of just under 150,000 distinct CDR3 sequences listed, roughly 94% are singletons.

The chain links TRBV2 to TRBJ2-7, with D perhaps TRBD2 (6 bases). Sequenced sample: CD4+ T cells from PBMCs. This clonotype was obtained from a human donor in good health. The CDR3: CASKTPGAYEQYF. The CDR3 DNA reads TGTGCCAGCAAGACACCGGGGGCCTACGAGCAGTACTTC.